Listed below are T cell receptor beta chains from one sample, sequenced in a study of control samples from healthy donors and cancer patients. Assay used: immunoSEQ multiplex PCR; TCRdb lists only in-frame clones, some missing. The sample records 54,000 or so clones, about 95% being singletons. Material: blood. All receptors come from a man in his thirties or forties in good health. Each CDR3 is given with its conserved first and last residue. A D gene is named only where the DNA matches it firmly. Expanded clones get a size class; other rows say once, few or many, or leave the size out.

-	TRBV5-1	17	TRBJ1-6	-	CASSLDGARYLNSPLHF	TGCGCCAGCAGCTTAGACGGGGCCCGTTACCTAAATTCACCCCTCCACTTT
-	TRBV12-5	16	TRBJ2-5	TRBD1	CASAADRGGGGETQYF	TGTGCTAGTGCCGCGGACAGGGGCGGAGGTGGAGAGACCCAGTACTTC
once	TRBV24-1	16	TRBJ2-1	TRBD1	CATSEAGQGNYNEQFF	TGTGCCACCAGTGAAGCAGGACAGGGGAACTACAATGAGCAGTTCTTC
-	TRBV5-1	11	TRBJ2-3	-	CASQLTDTQYF	TGCGCCAGCCAACTCACAGATACGCAGTATTTT
-	TRBV18	14	TRBJ2-1	-	CASSPRGTYNEQFF	TGTGCCAGCTCACCAAGGGGGACTTACAATGAGCAGTTCTTC
-	TRBV9	18	TRBJ1-1	TRBD1	CASSSRGTGLGVNTEAFF	TGTGCCAGCAGTTCCCGGGGGACAGGGTTAGGAGTGAACACTGAAGCTTTCTTT
-	TRBV28	14	TRBJ1-1	-	CASSFQGGRTEAFF	TGTGCCAGCAGTTTTCAGGGAGGAAGGACTGAAGCTTTCTTT
-	TRBV6-2/TRBV6-3	17	TRBJ2-7	TRBD2	CASSYSPTSGALTGQYF	TGTGCCAGCAGTTACTCTCCTACTAGCGGGGCTCTTACGGGGCAGTACTTC
-	TRBV30	14	TRBJ2-7	-	CAWSGPQTRSAQYF	TGTGCCTGGAGTGGGCCCCAAACTAGGTCGGCGCAGTACTTC
-	TRBV14	15	TRBJ2-1	-	CASSPTGPIYNEQFF	TGTGCCAGCAGCCCTACCGGCCCGATCTACAATGAGCAGTTCTTC
-	TRBV6-1	17	TRBJ2-3	TRBD2	CASSEKRLGLDPDTQYF	TGTGCCAGCAGTGAAAAAAGGTTGGGACTAGATCCAGATACGCAGTATTTT
-	TRBV28	16	TRBJ1-4	-	CASSSLGQKRGEKLFF	TGTGCCAGCAGTTCCCTCGGACAGAAACGGGGTGAAAAACTGTTTTTT
-	TRBV5-6	18	TRBJ2-1	TRBD2	CASSLELAGVGSYNEQFF	TGTGCCAGCAGCTTGGAGCTAGCGGGAGTCGGCTCCTACAATGAGCAGTTCTTC
-	TRBV29-1	13	TRBJ1-4	TRBD1	CSFGQAANEKLFF	TGCAGCTTTGGACAGGCCGCTAATGAAAAACTGTTTTTT
-	TRBV7-3	15	TRBJ2-2	TRBD2	CASSASGSLGGELFF	TGTGCCAGCAGTGCTAGCGGGAGTCTTGGGGGGGAGCTGTTTTTT
-	TRBV2	14	TRBJ2-7	-	CASSEARGEPEQYF	TGTGCCAGCAGTGAAGCGCGGGGAGAACCCGAGCAGTACTTC
-	TRBV5-1	14	TRBJ1-4	-	CASSLWGSGEKLFF	TGCGCCAGCAGCTTATGGGGGTCAGGTGAAAAACTGTTTTTT
-	TRBV9	15	TRBJ2-1	TRBD2	CASTTSGRNYNEQFF	TGTGCCAGCACCACTAGCGGGAGGAACTACAATGAGCAGTTCTTC
-	TRBV28	12	TRBJ2-7	-	CASSINSYEQYF	TGTGCCAGCAGTATAAACTCCTACGAGCAGTACTTC
-	TRBV5-1	13	TRBJ1-1	-	CASGQQGNTEAFF	TGCGCCAGCGGACAACAGGGGAACACTGAAGCTTTCTTT
-	TRBV10-3	11	TRBJ2-7	-	CAIMENYEQYF	TGTGCCATCATGGAAAATTACGAGCAGTACTTC
-	TRBV27	16	TRBJ1-6	-	CASSFLGGSYNSPLHF	TGTGCCAGCAGTTTTCTGGGGGGCTCCTATAATTCACCCCTCCACTTT
-	TRBV28	12	TRBJ2-2	-	CASSSNTGELFF	TGTGCCAGCAGCTCAAACACCGGGGAGCTGTTTTTT